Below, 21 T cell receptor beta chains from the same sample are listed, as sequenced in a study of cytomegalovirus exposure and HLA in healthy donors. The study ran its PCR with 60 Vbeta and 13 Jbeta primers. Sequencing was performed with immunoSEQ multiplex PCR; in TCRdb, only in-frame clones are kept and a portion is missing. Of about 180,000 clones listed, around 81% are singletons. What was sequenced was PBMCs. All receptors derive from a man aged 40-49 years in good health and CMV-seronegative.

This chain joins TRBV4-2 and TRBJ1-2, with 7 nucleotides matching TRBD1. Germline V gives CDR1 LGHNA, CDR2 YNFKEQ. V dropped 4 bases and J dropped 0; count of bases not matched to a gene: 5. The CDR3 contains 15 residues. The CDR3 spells CASSLGTAANYGYTF. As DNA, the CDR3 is TGTGCCAGCAGCCTCGGGACAGCTGCTAACTATGGCTACACCTTC.

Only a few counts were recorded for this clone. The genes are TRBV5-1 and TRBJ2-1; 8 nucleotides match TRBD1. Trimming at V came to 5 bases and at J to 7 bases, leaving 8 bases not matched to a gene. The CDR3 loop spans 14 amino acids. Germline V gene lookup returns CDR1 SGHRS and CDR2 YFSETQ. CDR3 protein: CASRAQGDWNEQFF. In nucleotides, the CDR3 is TGCGCCAGCAGAGCACAGGGGGACTGGAATGAGCAGTTCTTC.

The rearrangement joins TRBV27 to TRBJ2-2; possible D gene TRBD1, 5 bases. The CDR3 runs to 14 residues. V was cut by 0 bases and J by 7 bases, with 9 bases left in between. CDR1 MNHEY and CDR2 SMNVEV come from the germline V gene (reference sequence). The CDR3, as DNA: TGTGCCAGCAGTTTATCGTGGACAAACGGGGAGCTGTTTTTT. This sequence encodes CASSLSWTNGELFF.

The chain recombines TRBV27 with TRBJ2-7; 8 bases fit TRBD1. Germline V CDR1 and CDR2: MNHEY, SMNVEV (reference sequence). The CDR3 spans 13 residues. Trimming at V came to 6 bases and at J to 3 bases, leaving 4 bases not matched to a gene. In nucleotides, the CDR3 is TGTGCCAGCAGAGACAGGGGCTACTACGAGCAGTACTTC. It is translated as CASRDRGYYEQYF.

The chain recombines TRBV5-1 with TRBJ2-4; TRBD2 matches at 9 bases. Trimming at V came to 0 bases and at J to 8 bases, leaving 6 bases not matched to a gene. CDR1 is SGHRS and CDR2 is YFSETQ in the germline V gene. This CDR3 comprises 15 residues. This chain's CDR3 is CASSLGAGGLDIQYF. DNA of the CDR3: TGCGCCAGCAGCTTGGGGGCGGGAGGGTTGGACATTCAGTACTTC. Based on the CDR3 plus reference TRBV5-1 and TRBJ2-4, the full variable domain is KAGVTQTPRYLIKTRGQQVTLSCSPISGHRSVSWYQQTPGQGLQFLFEYFSETQRNKGNFPGRFSGRQFSNSRSEMNVSTLELGDSALYLCASSLGAGGLDIQYFGAGTRLSVL.

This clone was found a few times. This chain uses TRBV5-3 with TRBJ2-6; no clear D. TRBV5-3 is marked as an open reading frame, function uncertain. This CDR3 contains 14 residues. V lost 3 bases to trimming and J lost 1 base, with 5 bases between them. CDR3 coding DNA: TGTGCCAGAAGCTACTATTCTGGGGCCAACGTCCTGACTTTC. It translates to CARSYYSGANVLTF.

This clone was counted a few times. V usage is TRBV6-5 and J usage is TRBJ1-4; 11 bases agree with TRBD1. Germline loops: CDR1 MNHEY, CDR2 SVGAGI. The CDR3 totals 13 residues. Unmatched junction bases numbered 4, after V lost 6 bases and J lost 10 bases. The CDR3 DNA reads TGTGCCAGCAGAGATGGGACAGGGGGAAAACTGTTTTTT. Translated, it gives CASRDGTGGKLFF.

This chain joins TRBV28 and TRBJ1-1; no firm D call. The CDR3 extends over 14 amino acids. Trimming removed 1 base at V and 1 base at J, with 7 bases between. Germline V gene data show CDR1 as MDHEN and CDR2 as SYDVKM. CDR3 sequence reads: CASSLYPGNTEAFF. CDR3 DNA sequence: TGTGCCAGCAGTTTATATCCGGGGAACACTGAAGCTTTCTTT.

In DNA form, the CDR3 reads TGTGCCAGCAGTAGAACAGGGGGTCTTCGGGAGACCCAGTACTTC. Residues: CASSRTGGLRETQYF. The rearrangement joins TRBV6-5 to TRBJ2-5; TRBD1 aligns across 8 bases. There are 15 residues in the CDR3. The V gene end was trimmed by 5 bases and the J gene end by 5 bases; junction bases not matched to a gene: 10. Germline CDR1 MNHEY, CDR2 SVGAGI.

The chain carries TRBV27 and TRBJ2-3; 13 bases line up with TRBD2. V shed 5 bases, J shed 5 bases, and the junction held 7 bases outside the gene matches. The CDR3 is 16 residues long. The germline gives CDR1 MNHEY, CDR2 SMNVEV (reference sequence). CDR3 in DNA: TGTGCCAGCAGTCGGACTAGCGGGAGAGGGATAGATACGCAGTATTTT. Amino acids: CASSRTSGRGIDTQYF.

In nucleotides, the CDR3 is TGTGCCAGCTCACCACCCGGAGTGGCCCCTTTTCGCGAAAAACTGTTTTTT. Translation gives CASSPPGVAPFREKLFF. The chain recombines TRBV18 with TRBJ1-4, with D unresolved. The ends were cut back, 0 bases at V and 8 bases at J, with 19 bases in the middle. CDR1 is KGHSH and CDR2 is LQKENI in the germline V gene. The length of the CDR3 is 17 residues.

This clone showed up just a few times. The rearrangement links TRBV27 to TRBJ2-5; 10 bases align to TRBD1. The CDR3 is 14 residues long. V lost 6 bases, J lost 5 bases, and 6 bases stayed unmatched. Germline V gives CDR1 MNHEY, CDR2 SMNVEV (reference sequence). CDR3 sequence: CASSRQGATETQYF. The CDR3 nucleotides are TGTGCCAGCAGCCGACAGGGGGCGACGGAGACCCAGTACTTC.

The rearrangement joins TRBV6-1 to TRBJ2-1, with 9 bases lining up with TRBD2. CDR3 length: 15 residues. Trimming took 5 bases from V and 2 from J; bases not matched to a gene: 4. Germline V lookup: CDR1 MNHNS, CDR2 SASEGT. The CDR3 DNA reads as TGTGCCAGCAGTTCCTTAGCGGGAGCCTACAATGAGCAGTTCTTC. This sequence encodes CASSSLAGAYNEQFF.

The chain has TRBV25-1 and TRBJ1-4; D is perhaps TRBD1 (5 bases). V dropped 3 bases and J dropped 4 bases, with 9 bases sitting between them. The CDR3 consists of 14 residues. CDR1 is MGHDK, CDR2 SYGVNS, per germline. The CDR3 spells CASSDGGSNEKLFF. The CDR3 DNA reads TGTGCCAGCAGTGACGGGGGTAGTAATGAAAAACTGTTTTTT.

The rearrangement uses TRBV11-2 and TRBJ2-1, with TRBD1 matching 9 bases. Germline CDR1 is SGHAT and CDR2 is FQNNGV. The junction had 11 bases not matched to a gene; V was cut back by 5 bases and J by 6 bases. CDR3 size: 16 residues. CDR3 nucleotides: TGTGCCAGCAGCCACTCCGGGACAGGGAATCCCAATGAGCAGTTCTTC. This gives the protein CASSHSGTGNPNEQFF.

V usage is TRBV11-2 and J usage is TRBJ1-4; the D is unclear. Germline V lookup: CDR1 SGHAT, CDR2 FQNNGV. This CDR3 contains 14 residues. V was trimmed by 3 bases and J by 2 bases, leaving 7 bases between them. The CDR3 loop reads CASSLTGTNEKLFF. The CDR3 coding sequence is TGTGCCAGCAGCTTGACGGGGACTAATGAAAAACTGTTTTTT.

CDR3 DNA sequence: TGTGCCAGTAGTATTGTGGGGGGAGCTAATGAAAAACTGTTTTTT. This encodes CASSIVGGANEKLFF. This rearrangement joins TRBV19 to TRBJ1-4, with D tentatively TRBD1 (5 bases). The V and J ends lost 3 bases and 3 bases respectively, with 11 bases between them. In germline, CDR1 is LNHDA, CDR2 SQIVND (reference sequence). This CDR3 has 15 amino acids.

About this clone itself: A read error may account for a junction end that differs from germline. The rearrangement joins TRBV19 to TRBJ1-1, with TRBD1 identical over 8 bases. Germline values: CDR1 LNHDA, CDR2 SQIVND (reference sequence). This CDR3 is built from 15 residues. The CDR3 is CASSLETGANTEAFF. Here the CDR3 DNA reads TGTGCCAGTAGTCTAGAGACAGGGGCGAACACTGAAGCTTTCTTT.

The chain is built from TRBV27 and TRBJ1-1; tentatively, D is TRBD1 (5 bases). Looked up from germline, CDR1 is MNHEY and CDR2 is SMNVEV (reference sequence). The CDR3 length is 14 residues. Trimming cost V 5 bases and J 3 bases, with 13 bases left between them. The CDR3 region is CASSPFDSYTEAFF. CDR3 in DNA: TGTGCCAGCAGTCCTTTCGACAGTTACACTGAAGCTTTCTTT.

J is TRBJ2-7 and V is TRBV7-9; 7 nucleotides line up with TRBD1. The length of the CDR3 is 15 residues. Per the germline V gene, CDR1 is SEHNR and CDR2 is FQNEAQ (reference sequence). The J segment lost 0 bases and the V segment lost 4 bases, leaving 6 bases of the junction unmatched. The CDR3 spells CASSSHRDSSYEQYF. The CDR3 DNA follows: TGTGCCAGCAGCTCCCACCGGGACAGCTCCTACGAGCAGTACTTC. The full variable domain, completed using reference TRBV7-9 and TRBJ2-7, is DTGVSQNPRHKITKRGQNVTFRCDPISEHNRLYWYRQTLGQGPEFLTYFQNEAQLEKSRLLSDRFSAERPKGSFSTLEIQRTEQGDSAMYLCASSSHRDSSYEQYFGPGTRLTVT.

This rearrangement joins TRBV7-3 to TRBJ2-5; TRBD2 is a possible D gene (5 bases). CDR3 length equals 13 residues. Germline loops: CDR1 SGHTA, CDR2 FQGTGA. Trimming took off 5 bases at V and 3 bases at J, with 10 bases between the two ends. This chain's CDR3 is CASSPGNKETQYF. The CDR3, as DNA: TGTGCCAGCAGCCCGGGGAACAAAGAGACCCAGTACTTC.